The source of this T cell receptor beta chain is a study of immune evolution from preneoplasia to lung adenocarcinoma. Sequencing was performed with immunoSEQ multiplex PCR; in TCRdb, only in-frame clones are kept and a portion is missing. The sample records fewer than 9,000 clones, approximately 80% being singletons. Germline CDR1 reads SGDLS; CDR2 reads YYNGEE. V gave up 0 bases and J gave up 5 bases, with 15 bases separating them. The CDR3 length is 15 residues. This TCR came from a person over 45 with lung adenocarcinoma. V and J are TRBV9 and TRBJ2-7; D unresolved. Material for sequencing was FFPE invasive lung adenocarcinoma tissue. The CDR3 nucleotides are TGTGCCAGCAGCGTAGCACGGCCTGCTTTGGACGAGCAGTACTTC. This gives the protein CASSVARPALDEQYF.